This TCR beta chain originates from a study of blood T cell repertoires in COVID-19. TCRdb keeps only in-frame clones here, not all; method: immunoSEQ multiplex PCR. The sample carries 140,000 to 150,000 clones, around 82% recorded once. As for this clone: Additional DNA sequences in this sample encode the identical CDR3.

This CDR3 comprises 15 residues. CDR1 and CDR2 from the germline V gene are LNHDA and SQIVND (reference sequence). The V and J ends lost 1 base and 4 bases, in that order; junction bases with no gene match: 3. The clonotype originates from a man aged 55 to 69 with acute or convalescent COVID-19. This chain joins TRBV19 and TRBJ1-5; 8 nucleotides align to TRBD1. Sequenced: peripheral blood. In DNA form, the CDR3 reads TGTGCCAGTAGTATAGGAGGGACAGGAAATCAGCCCCAGCATTTT. It translates to CASSIGGTGNQPQHF. The whole variable domain, filled in from reference TRBV19 and TRBJ1-5, reads DGGITQSPKYLFRKEGQNVTLSCEQNLNHDAMYWYRQDPGQGLRLIYYSQIVNDFQKGDIAEGYSVSREKKESFPLTVTSAQKNPTAFYLCASSIGGTGNQPQHFGDGTRLSIL.